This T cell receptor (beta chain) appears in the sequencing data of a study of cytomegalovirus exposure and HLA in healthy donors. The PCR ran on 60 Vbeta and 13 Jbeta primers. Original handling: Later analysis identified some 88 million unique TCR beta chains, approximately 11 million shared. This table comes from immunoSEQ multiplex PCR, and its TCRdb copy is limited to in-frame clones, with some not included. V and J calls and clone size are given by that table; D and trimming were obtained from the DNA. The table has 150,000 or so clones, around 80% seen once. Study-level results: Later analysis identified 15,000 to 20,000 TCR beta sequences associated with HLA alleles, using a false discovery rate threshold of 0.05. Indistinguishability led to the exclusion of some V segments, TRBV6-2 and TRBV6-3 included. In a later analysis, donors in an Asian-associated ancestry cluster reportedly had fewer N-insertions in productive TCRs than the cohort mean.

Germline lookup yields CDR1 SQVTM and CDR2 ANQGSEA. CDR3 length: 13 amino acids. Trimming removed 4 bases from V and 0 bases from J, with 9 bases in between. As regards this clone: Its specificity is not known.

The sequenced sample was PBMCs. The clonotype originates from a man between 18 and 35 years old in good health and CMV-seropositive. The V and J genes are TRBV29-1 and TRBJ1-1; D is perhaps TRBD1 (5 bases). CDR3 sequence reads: CSVGEGVNTEAFF. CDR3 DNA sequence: TGCAGCGTTGGAGAAGGGGTGAACACTGAAGCTTTCTTT. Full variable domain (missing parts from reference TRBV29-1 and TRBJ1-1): SAVISQKPSRDICQRGTSLTIQCQVDSQVTMMFWYRQQPGQSLTLIATANQGSEATYESGFVIDKFPISRPNLTFSTLTVSNMSPEDSSIYLCSVGEGVNTEAFFGQGTRLTVV.